The rows below give T cell receptor beta chains drawn from one sample of a study of T-cell memory formation after mild COVID-19. TCRdb re-called the 5' RACE reads with MiXCR, one entry per CDR3 protein. Of 450,000 or so distinct CDR3 sequences detected, 20% to 30% appear once; the ten largest clones hold around 12%. The sequenced material came from PBMCs or a T cell subset sorted from them (not recorded which). The receptors originated from an adult woman who had mild COVID-19 (a few samples of this study predate the infection). Cell type and time point are not known. Both conserved end residues are part of each CDR3. Fields, in order: clone size, J gene, V gene, D gene, CDR3 protein, CDR3 DNA. D genes are given only for firm matches. Some rows mark clone size as missing; the rest say once, few, many or name a class of expanded clone.

many | TRBJ2-3 | TRBV5-1 | TRBD1 | CASRGPGQGTDTQYF | TGCGCCAGCCGCGGACCGGGACAGGGTACAGATACGCAGTATTTT
. | TRBJ2-7 | TRBV4-3 | TRBD1 | CASSQNPGPGQGIEQYF | TGCGCCAGCAGCCAAAACCCTGGTCCGGGACAGGGGATCGAGCAGTACTTC
. | TRBJ1-2 | TRBV12-3/TRBV12-4 | . | CASSFFRLANYGYTF | TGTGCCAGCAGTTTCTTTAGATTAGCTAACTATGGCTACACCTTC
few | TRBJ1-5 | TRBV5-4 | . | CASSPGPEEWQPQHF | TGTGCCAGCAGCCCTGGACCTGAAGAGTGGCAGCCCCAGCATTTT
. | TRBJ1-5 | TRBV12-3/TRBV12-4 | . | CASSFSGTSEPQHF | TGTGCCAGCAGTTTTTCGGGAACTAGCGAGCCCCAGCATTTT
few | TRBJ2-1 | TRBV3-1 | TRBD2 | CASSQDLGGEIYNEQFF | TGTGCCAGCAGCCAAGATCTTGGGGGGGAGATATACAATGAGCAGTTCTTC
. | TRBJ2-7 | TRBV11-2 | . | CASTTGWGPGPYEQYF | TGTGCCAGCACCACTGGGTGGGGCCCTGGGCCCTACGAGCAGTACTTC
. | TRBJ2-7 | TRBV7-2 | . | CASSLEIGEQYF | TGTGCCAGCAGCTTAGAAATCGGGGAGCAGTACTTC
few | TRBJ2-7 | TRBV12-3/TRBV12-4 | . | CASSSQTEQYF | TGTGCCAGCAGTTCGCAGACCGAGCAGTACTTC
. | TRBJ1-3 | TRBV7-2 | . | CASSTTGTATAGNTIYF | TGTGCCAGCAGCACAACCGGGACCGCGACAGCTGGAAACACCATATATTTT
. | TRBJ2-7 | TRBV21-1 | . | CASSTNPEQYF | TGTGCCAGCAGCACAAATCCTGAGCAGTACTTC
. | TRBJ2-1 | TRBV6-4 | . | CASSGDLWVGEQFF | TGTGCCAGCAGTGGGGACCTCTGGGTGGGCGAGCAGTTCTTC
many | TRBJ2-1 | TRBV12-3/TRBV12-4 | . | CASSLARQYNEQFF | TGTGCCAGCAGTTTAGCGCGGCAGTACAATGAGCAGTTCTTC
once | TRBJ2-3 | TRBV7-2 | TRBD2 | CASSLGRLAADTQYF | TGTGCCAGCAGCTTAGGTAGACTAGCGGCAGATACGCAGTATTTT
. | TRBJ2-7 | TRBV29-1 | . | CSAYHGYEQYF | TGCAGCGCCTATCACGGCTACGAGCAGTACTTC
few | TRBJ2-3 | TRBV3-1 | . | CASSQSQAADTQYF | TGTGCCAGCAGCCAATCTCAAGCAGCAGATACGCAGTATTTT
. | TRBJ2-1 | TRBV4-1 | . | CASSQLELGERNEQFF | TGCGCCAGCAGCCAACTCGAATTGGGGGAGAGGAATGAGCAGTTCTTC
. | TRBJ2-7 | TRBV18 | . | CASSRQDYEQYF | TGTGCCAGCTCAAGACAGGATTACGAGCAGTACTTC
. | TRBJ2-3 | TRBV11-3 | TRBD2 | CASSLGDSGMSTDTQYF | TGTGCCAGCAGCTTAGGTGATAGCGGGATGAGCACAGATACGCAGTATTTT
. | TRBJ2-5 | TRBV6-5 | . | CASSYSSLLRRAAAEETQYF | TGTGCCAGCAGTTACTCGAGTCTACTTCGCCGGGCGGCTGCTGAAGAGACCCAGTACTTC
. | TRBJ1-2 | TRBV27 | TRBD1 | CASSSTGQGGLLYGYTF | TGTGCCAGCAGTTCCACCGGACAGGGTGGGTTACTTTATGGCTACACCTTC
few | TRBJ1-1 | TRBV6-5 | TRBD1 | CASSRDRRIVEAFF | TGTGCCAGCAGCCGGGACAGGCGGATCGTGGAAGCTTTCTTT
. | TRBJ2-1 | TRBV27 | TRBD2 | CASSLESGGANEQFF | TGTGCCAGCAGTTTAGAGAGCGGGGGGGCCAATGAGCAGTTCTTC
few | TRBJ2-7 | TRBV7-9 | . | CASSQSGIEQYF | TGTGCCAGCAGCCAATCAGGGATCGAGCAGTACTTC
. | TRBJ2-1 | TRBV7-2 | TRBD1 | CASSLAGGTYEQFF | TGTGCCAGCAGCTTGGCAGGGGGCACTTACGAGCAGTTCTTC
few | TRBJ2-1 | TRBV2 | . | CASTRTGGGSYNEQFF | TGTGCCAGCACCCGCACCGGGGGAGGCTCCTACAATGAGCAGTTCTTC
few | TRBJ1-3 | TRBV12-3/TRBV12-4 | . | CASSPKGFTIYF | TGTGCCAGCAGCCCTAAGGGATTCACCATATATTTT
many | TRBJ2-1 | TRBV5-1 | TRBD2 | CASSSRLAGTSEQFF | TGCGCCAGCAGCTCCCGACTAGCGGGGACCAGCGAGCAGTTCTTC
few | TRBJ2-1 | TRBV20-1 | . | CSFPSQAYNEQFF | TGCAGTTTTCCTAGTCAAGCCTACAATGAGCAGTTCTTC
. | TRBJ2-1 | TRBV29-1 | . | CSVVSLGHTYNEQFF | TGCAGCGTTGTAAGTTTAGGTCATACTTACAATGAGCAGTTCTTC
. | TRBJ2-1 | TRBV4-3 | . | CASSQDGLSGYNEQFF | TGCGCCAGCAGCCAAGACGGACTATCCGGCTACAATGAGCAGTTCTTC
. | TRBJ2-6 | TRBV7-9 | . | CASSLAQIYFSGANVLTF | TGTGCCAGCAGCTTAGCCCAGATTTATTTCTCTGGGGCCAACGTCCTGACTTTC
. | TRBJ2-1 | TRBV29-1 | . | CSVAPAPAAEQFF | TGCAGCGTTGCTCCCGCGCCCGCTGCTGAGCAGTTCTTC
few | TRBJ2-2 | TRBV3-1 | TRBD2 | CASSQGGGAWNTGELFF | TGTGCCAGCAGCCAAGGCGGGGGGGCTTGGAACACCGGGGAGCTGTTTTTT
. | TRBJ2-5 | TRBV5-1 | TRBD1 | CASSPDRAGKETQYF | TGCGCCAGCAGCCCGGACAGGGCCGGTAAAGAGACCCAGTACTTC